This T cell receptor (beta chain) emerged from a study of blood T cell repertoires in COVID-19. Study-level information: COVID-19 samples, acute and convalescent, were from the United States, Italy and Spain. T cells, B-cell-depleted T cells, or PBMCs provided the cDNA or gDNA that served as material.

How the authors handled the data: Quantification of nucleated cells was approximated via reference gene primer amplification. Measured with immunoSEQ multiplex PCR; TCRdb has only the in-frame clones, and not every one. The DNA gave D and trimming, while V, J and clone size come from that table. Of about 190,000 clones in the sample, more than 70% were seen once. V lost 2 bases and J 1 base, leaving 12 bases between the germline ends. Germline V gene sequence: CDR1 SGDLS, CDR2 YYNGEE. The CDR3 spans 15 residues. This clonotype originated in a human donor in a cohort sampled during active COVID-19. Sequenced input: peripheral blood. V gene TRBV9 combines with J gene TRBJ2-5, with D maybe TRBD1 (6 bases). In nucleotides, the CDR3 is TGTGCCAGCAGCGTTTCACAGGGCCCCCAAGAGACCCAGTACTTC. It is translated as CASSVSQGPQETQYF. The whole variable domain, filled in from reference TRBV9 and TRBJ2-5, reads DSGVTQTPKHLITATGQRVTLRCSPRSGDLSVYWYQQSLDQGLQFLIQYYNGEERAKGNILERFSAQQFPDLHSELNLSSLELGDSALYFCASSVSQGPQETQYFGPGTRLLVL.